This T cell receptor beta chain came from a study of patients and donors after allogeneic stem cell transplantation. The length of the CDR3 is 14 residues. Germline loops: CDR1 DFQATT, CDR2 SNEGSKA (reference sequence). Trimming removed 3 bases from V and 6 bases from J, with 12 bases in between. TCRdb re-analysed the RT-PCR reads in MiXCR, keeping a single row per CDR3 protein. Among about 960,000 distinct CDR3 sequences listed, approximately 18% were seen once. The sequencing input was blood, either unsorted or a sorted T cell fraction (not recorded which). The sequence was collected from a human donor who was either an allogeneic HSCT recipient or a stem cell or donor lymphocyte infusion donor (not recorded which). It is not recorded whose cells these are; they may come from a transplant donor. The rearrangement joins TRBV20-1 to TRBJ1-6, with D possibly TRBD1 on 5 matching bases. CDR3 bases: TGCAGTGCTAGCATGACAGAAAGTAATTCACCCCTCCACTTT. The encoded protein is CSASMTESNSPLHF.